These 14 T cell receptor beta chains were all obtained from the same sample, sequenced in a study of CD8+ T cells in alopecia areata. Regarding treatment: oral pan-JAK inhibitor, 5-10 mg twice daily. Isolated RNA was reverse transcribed into cDNA used as the sequencing template. Here immunoSEQ multiplex PCR was the method, and the copy in TCRdb shows in-frame clones only, minus some. The sample lists a few hundred thousand clones; about three fifths were seen once. Material: CD4+ T cells sorted from blood, obtained at week 4, from a patient treated with tofacitinib. The receptor source for this set is a human donor with alopecia areata.

The rearrangement links TRBV27 to TRBJ2-6; TRBD1 is a possible D gene (5 bases). This CDR3 has 14 residues. The V gene lost 7 bases and the J gene lost 4 bases, with 11 bases spanning the gap. CDR1 and CDR2 (germline): MNHEY, SMNVEV (reference sequence). CDR3: CASKGSLGANVLTF. The CDR3 coding sequence is TGTGCCAGCAAGGGGTCTCTGGGGGCCAACGTCCTGACTTTC.

The chain is built from TRBV7-9 and TRBJ2-3, with D perhaps matching TRBD2 (5 bases). Trimming stripped 1 base from V and 1 base from J, with 9 bases between. This CDR3 spans 15 amino acids. Germline CDR1 and CDR2: SEHNR and FQNEAQ (reference sequence). In DNA, the CDR3 is TGTGCCAGCAGCTTAGTTGTCGGGGGCACAGATACGCAGTATTTT. Translated: CASSLVVGGTDTQYF. Using reference TRBV7-9 and TRBJ2-3 for the parts outside the CDR3, the full variable domain is DTGVSQNPRHKITKRGQNVTFRCDPISEHNRLYWYRQTLGQGPEFLTYFQNEAQLEKSRLLSDRFSAERPKGSFSTLEIQRTEQGDSAMYLCASSLVVGGTDTQYFGPGTRLTVL.

V usage is TRBV2 and J usage is TRBJ1-1, with unresolved D. V was shortened by 1 base and J by 0 bases, with 6 bases between the two germline ends. The CDR3 consists of 14 residues. Per the germline V gene, CDR1 is SNHLY and CDR2 is FYNNEI. The CDR3, as DNA: TGTGCCAGCAGTGAAGGAGACTTGAACACTGAAGCTTTCTTT. Amino acids: CASSEGDLNTEAFF.

This chain's CDR3 is CATSRDLGQPQHF. DNA of the CDR3: TGTGCCACCAGCAGAGATCTGGGGCAGCCCCAGCATTTT. The chain combines TRBV15 with TRBJ1-5; no definite D call. The CDR3 length is 13 residues. The V and J ends lost 0 bases and 7 bases respectively, with 7 bases between them. Germline V gives CDR1 LNHNV, CDR2 YYDKDF (reference sequence).

This clone came up a few times. This chain connects TRBV29-1 to TRBJ2-7, with D perhaps TRBD2 (5 bases). CDR3 length equals 11 residues. The V gene's germline CDR1 is SQVTM and CDR2 ANQGSEA. V lost 7 bases, J lost 1 base, and 8 bases lay in between. The CDR3 loop reads CSGGFSYEQYF. The CDR3 DNA reads TGCAGCGGAGGGTTTTCCTACGAGCAGTACTTC.

The chain employs TRBV5-1 and TRBJ2-5; D is unresolved. CDR3 length equals 11 residues. CDR1 and CDR2 (germline): SGHRS, YFSETQ. Between the trimmed V and J ends, which lost 1 base and 7 bases, there was a span of 5 bases. CDR3: CASSLLGTQYF. Here the CDR3 DNA reads TGCGCCAGCAGCTTGTTGGGGACCCAGTACTTC.

The chain recombines TRBV5-5 with TRBJ1-2, with 8 bases lining up with TRBD1. Trimming cost V 2 bases and J 4 bases; bases outside gene matches: 10. Germline V CDR1 and CDR2: SGHKS, YYEKEE (reference sequence). The CDR3 is made up of 16 amino acids. CDR3 protein: CASSFGQGGTIYGYTF. The CDR3 bases are TGTGCCAGCAGCTTCGGACAGGGAGGGACGATCTATGGCTACACCTTC.

V gene TRBV10-3 combines with J gene TRBJ2-5; unclear D gene. Germline CDR1 reads ENHRY; CDR2 reads SYGVKD. The CDR3 has 11 amino acids. Trimming cost V 3 bases and J 4 bases, with 3 bases left between them. The DNA of the CDR3 is TGTGCCATCAGTGATACAGAGACCCAGTACTTC. It codes for CAISDTETQYF.

The V and J genes are TRBV4-3 and TRBJ1-2, with D tentatively TRBD1 (5 bases). Per the germline V gene, CDR1 is LGHNA and CDR2 is YSLEER. Trimming removed 4 bases at V and 7 bases at J, with 10 bases between. The CDR3 is made up of 12 amino acids. Written as DNA, the CDR3 is TGCGCCAGCAGCCGTGGGGCTGGTGGCTACACCTTC. Its protein product is CASSRGAGGYTF.

The chain links TRBV7-2 to TRBJ2-2; D is unclear. The V gene lost 3 bases and the J gene lost 6 bases, with 8 bases spanning the gap. Germline CDR1 is SGHTA and CDR2 is FQGNSA. This CDR3 has 13 residues. CDR3 in amino acids: CASSLSLSGELFF. The CDR3, as DNA: TGTGCCAGCAGCTTGAGTTTGTCCGGGGAGCTGTTTTTT. Based on the CDR3 plus reference TRBV7-2 and TRBJ2-2, the full variable domain is GAGVSQSPSNKVTEKGKDVELRCDPISGHTALYWYRQSLGQGLEFLIYFQGNSAPDKSGLPSDRFSAERTGGSVSTLTIQRTQQEDSAVYLCASSLSLSGELFFGEGSRLTVL.

This clone was detected a few times. The rearrangement joins TRBV13 to TRBJ1-1; no reliable D call. The V gene's germline CDR1 is PRHDT and CDR2 FYEKMQ (reference sequence). V lost 3 bases and J lost 1, with 12 bases in between. The CDR3 consists of 15 residues. The DNA of the CDR3 is TGTGCCAGCAGCTTGGAGACACGGGGGAACACTGAAGCTTTCTTT. It encodes CASSLETRGNTEAFF.

The chain uses TRBV29-1 and TRBJ2-3, with 9 bases fitting TRBD2. Trimming removed 2 bases from V and 4 bases from J; junction bases left unmatched: 4. Germline V CDR1 and CDR2: SQVTM, ANQGSEA. The CDR3 has 14 amino acids. CDR3 amino acids: CSVERGGAADTQYF. DNA of the CDR3: TGCAGCGTTGAACGCGGGGGGGCCGCAGATACGCAGTATTTT.

This clone was seen a few times. The CDR3 DNA reads as TGCGCCAGCAGCCTTCTCGGCGGGGGCCGGGAGACCCAGTACTTC. Translation gives CASSLLGGGRETQYF. The chain couples TRBV5-1 to TRBJ2-5; weak D call: TRBD2 (7 bases). CDR3 length: 15 residues. V gave up 4 bases and J gave up 5 bases, with 18 bases separating them. Germline V gene lookup returns CDR1 SGHRS and CDR2 YFSETQ.

The chain uses TRBV7-2 and TRBJ2-7; D remains unclear. The CDR3 length is 14 residues. CDR1 and CDR2 from the germline V gene are SGHTA and FQGNSA. V was pared by 5 bases and J by 3 bases, with 14 bases between. The CDR3 reads CASSNNRASYEQYF. The CDR3 region has the DNA TGTGCCAGCAGCAACAACCGGGCCAGCTACGAGCAGTACTTC.